This entry lists 7 T cell receptor beta chains sequenced from one sample in a study of cytotoxic CD8 clonotypes in ibrutinib-treated CLL. The assay was immunoSEQ multiplex PCR, and TCRdb's table has in-frame clones only and misses some. The table records approximately 280,000 clones, more than 70% of them present only once. The specimen was PBMCs, collected at disease progression, from a patient treated with ibrutinib. Receptor source: a human donor with chronic lymphocytic leukemia.

In DNA form, the CDR3 reads TGCGCCAGCAGCTTGGCCTCAGGGTCCACTGAAGCTTTCTTT. Protein product: CASSLASGSTEAFF. This chain joins TRBV5-1 and TRBJ1-1, with a weak D call TRBD1 (5 bases). The CDR3 consists of 14 residues. The V gene's germline CDR1 is SGHRS and CDR2 YFSETQ. Between the trimmed V and J ends, which lost 0 bases and 4 bases, there was a span of 10 bases. Using reference TRBV5-1 and TRBJ1-1 for the parts outside the CDR3, the full variable domain is KAGVTQTPRYLIKTRGQQVTLSCSPISGHRSVSWYQQTPGQGLQFLFEYFSETQRNKGNFPGRFSGRQFSNSRSEMNVSTLELGDSALYLCASSLASGSTEAFFGQGTRLTVV.

The chain uses TRBV29-1 and TRBJ2-4; a weak D match, TRBD1 (5 bases). Germline CDR1 reads SQVTM; CDR2 reads ANQGSEA. The CDR3 is 16 residues long. V lost 3 bases, J lost 0 bases, and 15 bases lay in between. In DNA, the CDR3 is TGCAGCGTTGAGGGCGCAGATAGGGGAGCCAAAAACATTCAGTACTTC. Translating it yields CSVEGADRGAKNIQYF.

V is TRBV14 and J is TRBJ2-7; D uncertain. This CDR3 contains 16 residues. V dropped 1 base and J dropped 0 bases, with 13 bases sitting between them. Germline V gene lookup returns CDR1 SGHDN and CDR2 FVKESK. Written as DNA, the CDR3 is TGTGCCAGCAGCCAAGTCAGGTTGGTAGGCTCCTACGAGCAGTACTTC. It codes for CASSQVRLVGSYEQYF.

The rearrangement joins TRBV28 to TRBJ2-7; the match to TRBD2 covers 10 bases. CDR1 and CDR2 (germline): MDHEN, SYDVKM. The ends lost 6 bases at V and 1 base at J; junction bases unmatched: 12. The CDR3 length is 17 residues. For the CDR3, the DNA is TGTGCCAGCAGAACGTTACTAGCGGGAAAAGGGTCCTACGAGCAGTACTTC. Encoded protein: CASRTLLAGKGSYEQYF.

The chain uses TRBV5-4 and TRBJ2-1; 7 bases match TRBD1. The CDR3 covers 16 residues. V dropped 4 bases and J dropped 10; count of bases not matched to a gene: 17. The germline gives CDR1 SGHNT, CDR2 YYREEE (reference sequence). CDR3 coding DNA: TGTGCCAGCAGCCCAAGGGGGAGACAGGGTATCCACGAGCAGTTCTTC. Its protein product is CASSPRGRQGIHEQFF.

In its sample, this clone was seen once. This chain joins TRBV5-4 and TRBJ2-3, with TRBD1 matching over 8 bases. This CDR3 contains 15 residues. The junction had 6 bases not matched to a gene; V was cut back by 0 bases and J by 6 bases. From germline, CDR1 is SGHNT and CDR2 YYREEE (reference sequence). The CDR3 nucleotides are TGTGCCAGCAGCTTGGAAGACAGGGGAGGTGATACGCAGTATTTT. Protein sequence: CASSLEDRGGDTQYF. The full variable domain, with the rest looked up from reference TRBV5-4 and TRBJ2-3, is ETGVTQSPTHLIKTRGQQVTLRCSSQSGHNTVSWYQQALGQGPQFIFQYYREEENGRGNFPPRFSGLQFPNYSSELNVNALELDDSALYLCASSLEDRGGDTQYFGPGTRLTVL.

The CDR3 coding sequence is TGCGCCAGCAGCCCCGGAGCACCTATGGACGAGCAGTACTTC. Translation gives CASSPGAPMDEQYF. J is TRBJ2-7 and V is TRBV5-1; the D is unclear. The CDR3 spans 14 residues. CDR1 and CDR2 from the germline V gene are SGHRS and YFSETQ. V was shortened by 4 bases and J by 5 bases, with 16 bases between the two germline ends.